Listed below are T cell receptor beta chains from one sample, sequenced in a study of CD8+ T cells in alopecia areata. The protocol was immunoSEQ multiplex PCR, while the TCRdb copy is restricted to in-frame clones and leaves out a portion. Among 140,000 to 150,000 clones listed, 75% to 90% were seen once. Sequencing used CD8+ T cells sorted from blood, obtained at week 0. These receptors were obtained from a human donor with alopecia areata. The CDR3 runs from the conserved cysteine through the conserved F or W. Each record gives: clone size, D gene, V gene, J gene, CDR3 DNA, CDR3 protein. The D gene is left open where the match is weak. Clone size, where shown, is once, few, many, or a class for clones that have expanded.

.,.,TRBV7-9,TRBJ2-7,TGTGCCAGCAGCCGAGAAGAGACAGATTCCTACGAGCAGTACTTC,CASSREETDSYEQYF
.,TRBD2,TRBV27,TRBJ2-1,TGTGCCAGCGGGAGCGGGGGGGCCCACAATGAGCAGTTCTTC,CASGSGGAHNEQFF
.,TRBD1,TRBV7-2,TRBJ2-7,TGTGCCAGCAGCCGGGGACAGGGGATGGCCTACGAGCAGTACTTC,CASSRGQGMAYEQYF
.,.,TRBV9,TRBJ2-1,TGTGCCAGCAGCGTAGGGGACCCCCTAAATGAGCAGTTCTTC,CASSVGDPLNEQFF
.,.,TRBV5-1,TRBJ1-1,TGCGCCAGCAGCCCCCTTGGTGACACTGAAGCTTTCTTT,CASSPLGDTEAFF
.,TRBD2,TRBV7-3,TRBJ2-3,TGTGCCAGCAGCTTAGGGTCAGAGCGGGGGGAAAACACAGATACGCAGTATTTT,CASSLGSERGENTDTQYF
.,.,TRBV11-2,TRBJ2-2,TGTGCCAGCAGCTTAGTATACATCCGAGCGAACACCGGGGAGCTGTTTTTT,CASSLVYIRANTGELFF
.,TRBD2,TRBV29-1,TRBJ2-5,TGCAGCGTTGACCGAAGGTCTAGCGGGAGCAACCCCCAAGAGACCCAGTACTTC,CSVDRRSSGSNPQETQYF
.,.,TRBV27,TRBJ2-2,TGTGCCAGCAGTTTACGGGGACGCAACACCGGGGAGCTGTTTTTT,CASSLRGRNTGELFF
few,.,TRBV29-1,TRBJ2-3,TGCAGCGTTGAGGGGGCTTTCACAGATACGCAGTATTTT,CSVEGAFTDTQYF
.,.,TRBV29-1,TRBJ2-2,TGCAGCGTTGAAGACCTGGTCAGGGCCGGGGAGCTGTTTTTT,CSVEDLVRAGELFF
.,TRBD1,TRBV13,TRBJ1-2,TGTGCCAGCAGGGGGACAGGATCAGGGGGCTACACCTTC,CASRGTGSGGYTF
.,.,TRBV7-9,TRBJ2-7,TGTGCCAGCAGCACTCCACGGGGCTACGAGCAGTACTTC,CASSTPRGYEQYF
.,.,TRBV10-3,TRBJ2-3,TGTGCCATCAGTGAAGGAGGTGTGGATACGCAGTATTTT,CAISEGGVDTQYF
.,TRBD1,TRBV9,TRBJ2-7,TGTGCCAGCAGCGGGGGGACAGTAAGTGAGCAGTACTTC,CASSGGTVSEQYF
.,.,TRBV5-1,TRBJ1-6,TGCGCCAGCTCGGGGGCGTCCTATAATTCACCCCTCCACTTT,CASSGASYNSPLHF
.,TRBD1,TRBV6-5,TRBJ2-2,TGTGCCAGCAGTTACAACCAGGGGGACACCGGGGAGCTGTTTTTT,CASSYNQGDTGELFF
.,.,TRBV9,TRBJ1-1,TGTGCCAGCAGCGCCGTTGGAAGCACTGAAGCTTTCTTT,CASSAVGSTEAFF
.,.,TRBV6-5,TRBJ2-6,TGTGCCAGCAGTTACGGGGTCTCTGGGGCCAACGTCCTGACTTTC,CASSYGVSGANVLTF
.,.,TRBV30,TRBJ2-1,TGTGCCTGCTCCGCCTTCCGGTACCCCTACAATGAGCAGTTCTTC,CACSAFRYPYNEQFF
.,TRBD2,TRBV4-1,TRBJ2-7,TGCGCCAGCAGCCAAGTTGGACTAGCGGGATCATACGAGCAGTACTTC,CASSQVGLAGSYEQYF
.,.,TRBV11-3,TRBJ2-3,TGTGCCAGCAGCTCTCACGGGTTCACAGATACGCAGTATTTT,CASSSHGFTDTQYF
.,.,TRBV6-5,TRBJ2-1,TGTGCCAGCAGCCAGGGACCTGCTGGGAATGAGCAGTTCTTC,CASSQGPAGNEQFF
.,TRBD2,TRBV15,TRBJ2-3,TGTGCCACCTCCGATATGACTAGCGGTGGGTTCGATACGCAGTATTTT,CATSDMTSGGFDTQYF
.,.,TRBV30,TRBJ2-2,TGTGCTCGGACGGGAGTATCGAACACCGGGGAGCTGTTTTTT,CARTGVSNTGELFF
.,TRBD1,TRBV2,TRBJ2-7,TGTGCCAGCAGACAGGGGTCCCACGAGCAGTACTTC,CASRQGSHEQYF
.,TRBD1,TRBV5-1,TRBJ2-7,TGCGCCAGCAGCGGAAGGGACAGGATACTTTACGAGCAGTACTTC,CASSGRDRILYEQYF
.,.,TRBV2,TRBJ1-2,TGTGCCAGCAGTGAAGTTGGCAGCGCGGGGGGCTACACCTTC,CASSEVGSAGGYTF
.,TRBD1,TRBV7-6,TRBJ2-5,TGTGCCAGCAGCTCGGGGACAGGGGGCCTAAGGGAGACCCAGTACTTC,CASSSGTGGLRETQYF
.,.,TRBV4-1,TRBJ1-3,TGCGCCAGCAGCCAAGAGGAGGTCGGCCCGAGCTCTGGAAACACCATATATTTT,CASSQEEVGPSSGNTIYF
.,TRBD2,TRBV19,TRBJ2-7,TGTGCCAGTAGCCCCCTAGGAAGCGGGGGGTCCTACGAGCAGTACTTC,CASSPLGSGGSYEQYF
.,TRBD1,TRBV27,TRBJ2-7,TGTGCCAGCAGTTACGGACAGGGGGTAAGCGAGCAGTACTTC,CASSYGQGVSEQYF
.,TRBD2,TRBV7-9,TRBJ2-7,TGTGCCAGCAGCCCCGGGGGGAACGAGCAGTACTTC,CASSPGGNEQYF
.,.,TRBV21-1,TRBJ2-3,TGTGCCAGCAGCAAAGAACGAAGGGACCCGGGCCATTCACCCACAGATACGCAGTATTTT,CASSKERRDPGHSPTDTQYF
.,.,TRBV5-1,TRBJ2-7,TGCGCCAGCAGCTTGGAGGGAGACGAGCAGTACTTC,CASSLEGDEQYF
.,.,TRBV6-1,TRBJ2-3,TGTGCCAGCAGTGAAATAGCAACCGGGGGAGATACGCAGTATTTT,CASSEIATGGDTQYF
.,.,TRBV30,TRBJ1-4,TGTGCCTGGAGCTCCGTTGAAAAACTGTTTTTT,CAWSSVEKLFF
.,TRBD2,TRBV13,TRBJ2-7,TGTGCCAGCAGCGCCACCGGGACTAGCGTTTCCTACGAGCAGTACTTC,CASSATGTSVSYEQYF
.,.,TRBV19,TRBJ2-2,TGTGCCAGTAGTATCGGGACTAACACCGGGGAGCTGTTTTTT,CASSIGTNTGELFF
few,.,TRBV29-1,TRBJ2-2,TGCAGCGTTGCCGGGACGACGAACACCGGGGAGCTGTTTTTT,CSVAGTTNTGELFF
.,TRBD2,TRBV4-1,TRBJ2-3,TGCGCCAGCAGCCAACCGGGAGGGCCAGGGGATACGCAGTATTTT,CASSQPGGPGDTQYF
.,.,TRBV5-1,TRBJ2-1,TGCGCCAGCAGAGTAGGGGGCAATGAGCAGTTCTTC,CASRVGGNEQFF
.,TRBD2,TRBV7-6,TRBJ2-3,TGTGCCAGCAGCTCGAAACTAGCGAGCACAGATACGCAGTATTTT,CASSSKLASTDTQYF
.,.,TRBV7-9,TRBJ2-7,TGTGCCAGCAGCTTGGATAGGAATGCAGTGAACCCCTACGAGCAGTACTTC,CASSLDRNAVNPYEQYF
.,.,TRBV5-6,TRBJ2-3,TGTGCCAGCAGCTTGGGTTTCCCAGATACGCAGTATTTT,CASSLGFPDTQYF
.,.,TRBV15,TRBJ2-3,TGTGCCACCAGCAGAGATCCGCAGTATTTT,CATSRDPQYF
.,TRBD2,TRBV2,TRBJ2-1,TGTGCCTCGCGGGGAGGGGAGCAGTTCTTC,CASRGGEQFF
once,TRBD1,TRBV4-1,TRBJ1-1,TGCGCCAGCAGCCATCTTTCCGGACAGGGGGCAGGGAACACTGAAGCTTTCTTT,CASSHLSGQGAGNTEAFF
.,TRBD2,TRBV6-4,TRBJ2-1,TGTGCCAGCAGTGACTATAGCGGGGGGATTGTAGATGAGCAGTTCTTC,CASSDYSGGIVDEQFF
.,.,TRBV6-5,TRBJ1-1,TGTGCCAGCAGTTACTCGGGGATGGGAACTGAAGCTTTCTTT,CASSYSGMGTEAFF
.,TRBD1,TRBV2,TRBJ2-7,TGTGCCAGCAAGTGGACAGGGCCCTACGAGCAGTACTTC,CASKWTGPYEQYF
.,.,TRBV6-1,TRBJ1-4,TGTGCCAGCAGTGAGTGGTCAACTAATGAAAAACTGTTTTTT,CASSEWSTNEKLFF
.,TRBD1,TRBV10-3,TRBJ1-4,TGTGCCATCAGTCAGGGGGATCGTAACGAAAAACTGTTTTTT,CAISQGDRNEKLFF
.,.,TRBV4-1,TRBJ2-7,TGCGCCAGCAGCCTGGCTCCCGACTACGAGCAGTACTTC,CASSLAPDYEQYF
.,TRBD1,TRBV6-5,TRBJ1-2,TGTGCCAGCAGTTCCTTCGACAGGGGCACTAACTATGGCTACACCTTC,CASSSFDRGTNYGYTF
.,TRBD1,TRBV29-1,TRBJ2-2,TGCAGCGCTACCGGGACAGGGGGCATTGGCGGGGTCCAATTTTTT,CSATGTGGIGGVQFF
.,.,TRBV29-1,TRBJ2-7,TGCAGCGTTGAAGTACCGGGGGCCTACTCCTACGAGCAGTACTTC,CSVEVPGAYSYEQYF
.,.,TRBV30,TRBJ2-7,TGTGCCCTCGCCGTCGATCCCTACGAGCAGTACTTC,CALAVDPYEQYF
.,.,TRBV2,TRBJ2-1,TGTGCCAGTCGGCGTCTGGAGCAGTTCTTC,CASRRLEQFF
.,TRBD1,TRBV29-1,TRBJ2-7,TGCAGCGGTAAAAGGACAGGAACCTACGAGCAGTACTTC,CSGKRTGTYEQYF